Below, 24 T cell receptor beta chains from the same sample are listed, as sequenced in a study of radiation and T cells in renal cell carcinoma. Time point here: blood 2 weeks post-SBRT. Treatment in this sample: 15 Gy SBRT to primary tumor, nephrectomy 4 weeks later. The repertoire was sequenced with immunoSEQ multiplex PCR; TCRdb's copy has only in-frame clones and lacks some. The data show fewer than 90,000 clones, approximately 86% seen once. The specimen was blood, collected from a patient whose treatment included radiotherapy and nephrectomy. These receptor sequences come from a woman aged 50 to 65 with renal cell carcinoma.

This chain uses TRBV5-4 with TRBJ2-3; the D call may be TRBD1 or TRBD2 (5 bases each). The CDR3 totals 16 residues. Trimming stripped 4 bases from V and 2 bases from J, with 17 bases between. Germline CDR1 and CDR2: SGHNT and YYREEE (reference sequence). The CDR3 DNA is TGTGCCAGCAGCATGGGACCCCCGGGGATCACAGATACGCAGTATTTT. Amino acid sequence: CASSMGPPGITDTQYF.

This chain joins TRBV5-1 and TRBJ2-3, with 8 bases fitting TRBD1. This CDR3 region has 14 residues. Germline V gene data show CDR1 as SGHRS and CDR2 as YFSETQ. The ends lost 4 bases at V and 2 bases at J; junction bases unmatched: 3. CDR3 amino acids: CASSIQGATDTQYF. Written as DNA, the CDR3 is TGCGCCAGCAGCATCCAGGGGGCCACAGATACGCAGTATTTT. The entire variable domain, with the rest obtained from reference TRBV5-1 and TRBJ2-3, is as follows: KAGVTQTPRYLIKTRGQQVTLSCSPISGHRSVSWYQQTPGQGLQFLFEYFSETQRNKGNFPGRFSGRQFSNSRSEMNVSTLELGDSALYLCASSIQGATDTQYFGPGTRLTVL.

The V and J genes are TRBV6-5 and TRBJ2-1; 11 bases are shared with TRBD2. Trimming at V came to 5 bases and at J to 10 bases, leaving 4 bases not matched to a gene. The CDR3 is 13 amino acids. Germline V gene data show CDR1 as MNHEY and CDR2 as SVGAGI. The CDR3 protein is CASSQLAGDEQFF. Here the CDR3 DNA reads TGTGCCAGCAGTCAACTAGCGGGGGACGAGCAGTTCTTC.

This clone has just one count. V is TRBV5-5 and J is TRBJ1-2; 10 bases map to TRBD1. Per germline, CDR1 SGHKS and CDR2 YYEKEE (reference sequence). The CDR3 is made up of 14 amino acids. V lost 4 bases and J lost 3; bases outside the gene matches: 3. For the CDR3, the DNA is TGTGCCAGCAGCAGGGACAGGGGCTACTATGGCTACACCTTC. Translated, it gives CASSRDRGYYGYTF.

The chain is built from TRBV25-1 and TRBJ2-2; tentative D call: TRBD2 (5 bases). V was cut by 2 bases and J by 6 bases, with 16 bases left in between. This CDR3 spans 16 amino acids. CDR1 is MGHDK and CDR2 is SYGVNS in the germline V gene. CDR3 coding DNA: TGTGCCAGCAGTGAACGCCTGACGGGAAGGGCCGGGGAGCTGTTTTTT. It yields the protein CASSERLTGRAGELFF.

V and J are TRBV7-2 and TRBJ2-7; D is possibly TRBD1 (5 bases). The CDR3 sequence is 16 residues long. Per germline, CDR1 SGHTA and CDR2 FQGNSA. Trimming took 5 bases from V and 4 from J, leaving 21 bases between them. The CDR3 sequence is CASSPVDRGAGYEQYF. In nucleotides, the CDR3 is TGTGCCAGCAGCCCGGTGGATCGTGGTGCAGGGTACGAGCAGTACTTC.

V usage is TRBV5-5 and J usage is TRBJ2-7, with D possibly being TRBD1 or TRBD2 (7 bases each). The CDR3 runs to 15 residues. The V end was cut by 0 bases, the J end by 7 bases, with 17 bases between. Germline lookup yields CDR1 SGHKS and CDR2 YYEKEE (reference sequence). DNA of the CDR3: TGTGCCAGCAGCTTGGTGGCAGGGGGGGCGAGAGAGCAGTACTTC. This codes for CASSLVAGGAREQYF. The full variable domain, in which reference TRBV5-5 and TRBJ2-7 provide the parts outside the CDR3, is DAGVTQSPTHLIKTRGQQVTLRCSPISGHKSVSWYQQVLGQGPQFIFQYYEKEERGRGNFPDRFSARQFPNYSSELNVNALLLGDSALYLCASSLVAGGAREQYFGPGTRLTVT.

CDR3 bases: TGTGCCAGCAGGCAGGGACCTATGGGCAATCAGCCCCAGCATTTT. Residues: CASRQGPMGNQPQHF. The chain carries TRBV2 and TRBJ1-5; tentative D call: TRBD1 (5 bases). The CDR3 is made up of 15 amino acids. Trimming stripped 6 bases from V and 2 bases from J, with 14 bases between. CDR1 and CDR2 from the germline V gene are SNHLY and FYNNEI.

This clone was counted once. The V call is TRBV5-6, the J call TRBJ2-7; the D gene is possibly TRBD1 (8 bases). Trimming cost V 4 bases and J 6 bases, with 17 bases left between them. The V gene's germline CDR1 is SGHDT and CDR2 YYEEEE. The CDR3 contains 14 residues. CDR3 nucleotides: TGTGCCAGCAGCGGCGACAGGGGAGGGGGCGAGCAGTACTTC. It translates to CASSGDRGGGEQYF.

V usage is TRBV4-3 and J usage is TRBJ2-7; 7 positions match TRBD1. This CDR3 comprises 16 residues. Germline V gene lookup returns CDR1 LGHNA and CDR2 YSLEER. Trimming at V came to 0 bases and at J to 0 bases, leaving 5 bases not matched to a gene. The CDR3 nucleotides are TGCGCCAGCAGCCAAGATGGGGCAGGGGGCTCCTACGAGCAGTACTTC. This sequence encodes CASSQDGAGGSYEQYF.

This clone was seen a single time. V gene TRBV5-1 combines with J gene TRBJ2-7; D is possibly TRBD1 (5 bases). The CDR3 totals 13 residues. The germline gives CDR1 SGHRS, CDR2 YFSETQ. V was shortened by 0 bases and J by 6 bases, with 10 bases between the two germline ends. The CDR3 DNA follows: TGCGCCAGCAGCTTGGAAGGGGTGAGCGAGCAGTACTTC. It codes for CASSLEGVSEQYF.

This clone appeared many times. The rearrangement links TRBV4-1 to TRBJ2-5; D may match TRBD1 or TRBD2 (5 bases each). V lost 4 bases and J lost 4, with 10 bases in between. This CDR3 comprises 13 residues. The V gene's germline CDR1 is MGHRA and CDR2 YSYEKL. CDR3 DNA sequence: TGCGCCAGCAGCCCGTTTGGGGGAGAGACCCAGTACTTC. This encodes CASSPFGGETQYF.

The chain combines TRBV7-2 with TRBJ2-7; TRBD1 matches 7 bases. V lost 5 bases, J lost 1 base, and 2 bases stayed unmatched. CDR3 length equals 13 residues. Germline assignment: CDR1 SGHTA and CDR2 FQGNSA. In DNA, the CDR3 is TGTGCCAGCAGCCCGGGACAGTCCTACGAGCAGTACTTC. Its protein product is CASSPGQSYEQYF. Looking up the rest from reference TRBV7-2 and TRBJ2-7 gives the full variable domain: GAGVSQSPSNKVTEKGKDVELRCDPISGHTALYWYRQSLGQGLEFLIYFQGNSAPDKSGLPSDRFSAERTGGSVSTLTIQRTQQEDSAVYLCASSPGQSYEQYFGPGTRLTVT.

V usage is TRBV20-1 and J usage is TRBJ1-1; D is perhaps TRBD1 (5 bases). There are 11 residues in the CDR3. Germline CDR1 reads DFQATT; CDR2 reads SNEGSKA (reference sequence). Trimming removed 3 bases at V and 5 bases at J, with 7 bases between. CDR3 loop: CSASSGTEAFF. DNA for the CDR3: TGCAGTGCTAGTTCAGGGACTGAAGCTTTCTTT.

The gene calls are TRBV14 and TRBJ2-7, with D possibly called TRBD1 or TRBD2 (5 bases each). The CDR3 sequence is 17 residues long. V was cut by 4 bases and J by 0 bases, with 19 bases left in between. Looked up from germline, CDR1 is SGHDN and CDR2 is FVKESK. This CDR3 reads CASSLRKGTEISYEQYF. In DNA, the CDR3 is TGTGCCAGCAGCCTTAGAAAAGGGACCGAGATCTCCTACGAGCAGTACTTC. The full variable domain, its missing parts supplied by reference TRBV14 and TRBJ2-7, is EAGVTQFPSHSVIEKGQTVTLRCDPISGHDNLYWYRRVMGKEIKFLLHFVKESKQDESGMPNNRFLAERTGGTYSTLKVQPAELEDSGVYFCASSLRKGTEISYEQYFGPGTRLTVT.

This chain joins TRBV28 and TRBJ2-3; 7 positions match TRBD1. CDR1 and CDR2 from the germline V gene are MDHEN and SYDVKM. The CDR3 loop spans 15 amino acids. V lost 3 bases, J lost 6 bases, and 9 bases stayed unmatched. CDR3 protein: CASSFGDSERDTQYF. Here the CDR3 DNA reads TGTGCCAGCAGTTTTGGGGACAGCGAAAGGGATACGCAGTATTTT.

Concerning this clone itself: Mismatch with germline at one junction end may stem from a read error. CDR3 in amino acids: CACTGARTEAFF. The DNA for the CDR3 is TGCGCGTGCACAGGGGCGAGGACTGAAGCTTTCTTT. V and J are TRBV19 and TRBJ1-1; TRBD1 agrees at 7 bases. The V gene's germline CDR1 is LNHDA and CDR2 SQIVND (reference sequence). The CDR3 is 12 amino acids. The full variable domain, its missing parts supplied by reference TRBV19 and TRBJ1-1, is DGGITQSPKYLFRKEGQNVTLSCEQNLNHDAMYWYRQDPGQGLRLIYYSQIVNDFQKGDIAEGYSVSREKKESFPLTVTSAQKNPTAFYLCACTGARTEAFFGQGTRLTVV.

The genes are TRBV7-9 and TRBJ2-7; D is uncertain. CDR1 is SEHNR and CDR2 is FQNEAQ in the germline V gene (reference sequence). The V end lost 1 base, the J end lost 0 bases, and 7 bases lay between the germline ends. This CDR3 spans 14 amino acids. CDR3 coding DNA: TGTGCCAGCAGCTTAGTGGTCAGCTCCTACGAGCAGTACTTC. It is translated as CASSLVVSSYEQYF.

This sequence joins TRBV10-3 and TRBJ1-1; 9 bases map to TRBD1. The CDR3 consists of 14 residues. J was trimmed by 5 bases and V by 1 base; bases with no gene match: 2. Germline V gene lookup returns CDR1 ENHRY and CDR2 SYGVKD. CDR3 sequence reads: CAISEYRGRTEAFF. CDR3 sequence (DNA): TGTGCCATCAGTGAGTACAGGGGGCGGACTGAAGCTTTCTTT.

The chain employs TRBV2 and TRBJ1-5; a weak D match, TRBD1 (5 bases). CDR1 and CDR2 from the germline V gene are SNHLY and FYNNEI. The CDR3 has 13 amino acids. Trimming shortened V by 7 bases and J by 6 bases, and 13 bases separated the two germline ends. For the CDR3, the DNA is TGTGCCAGCACCAGGGAGGGAAGTCAGCCCCAGCATTTT. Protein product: CASTREGSQPQHF.

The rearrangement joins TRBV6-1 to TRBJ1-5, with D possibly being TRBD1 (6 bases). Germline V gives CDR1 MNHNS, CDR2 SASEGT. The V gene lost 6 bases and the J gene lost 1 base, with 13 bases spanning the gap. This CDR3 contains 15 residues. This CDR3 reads CASRAGHLSNQPQHF. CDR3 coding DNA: TGTGCCAGCAGAGCGGGACACCTAAGCAATCAGCCCCAGCATTTT.

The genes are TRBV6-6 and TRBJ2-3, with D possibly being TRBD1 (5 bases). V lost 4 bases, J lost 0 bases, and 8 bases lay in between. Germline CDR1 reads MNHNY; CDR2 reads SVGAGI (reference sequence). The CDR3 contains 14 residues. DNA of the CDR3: TGTGCCAGCAGTTTGGCAGGGAGCACAGATACGCAGTATTTT. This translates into CASSLAGSTDTQYF.

The CDR3, as DNA: TGCAGTGCTAGTGACAGGAGTGAAGCTTTCTTT. Its protein is CSASDRSEAFF. The V call is TRBV20-1, the J call TRBJ1-1, with D perhaps matching TRBD1 (6 bases). Germline V CDR1 and CDR2: DFQATT, SNEGSKA (reference sequence). The CDR3 sequence is 11 residues long. V gave up 3 bases and J gave up 7 bases, with 9 bases separating them.

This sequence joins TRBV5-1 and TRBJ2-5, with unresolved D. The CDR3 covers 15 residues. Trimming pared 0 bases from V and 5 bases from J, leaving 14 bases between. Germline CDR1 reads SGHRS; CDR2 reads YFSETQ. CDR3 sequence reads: CASSLAAGSQETQYF. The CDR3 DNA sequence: TGCGCCAGCAGCTTGGCGGCCGGGTCGCAGGAGACCCAGTACTTC.